Below, 13 T cell receptor beta chains from the same sample are listed, as sequenced in a study of blood T cell repertoires in COVID-19. Using immunoSEQ multiplex PCR, the repertoire was profiled, and TCRdb retains in-frame clones only, with some absent. Altogether 200,000 to 250,000 clones are present, around 90% being singletons, with the ten largest covering more than 12%. Sequenced input: PBMCs or T cells enriched from blood (not recorded which). These receptors were obtained from a man between 25 and 39 years old who had been exposed to COVID-19.

The chain combines TRBV6-2 or TRBV6-3 with TRBJ2-1; 10 bases map to TRBD2. In germline, CDR1 is MNHEY, CDR2 SVGEGT. The CDR3 is made up of 15 amino acids. With V trimmed by 5 bases and J by 4 bases, 5 bases remained unmatched. In DNA form, the CDR3 reads TGTGCCAGCAGTGTTAGCGGGGGGCTTTACAATGAGCAGTTCTTC. This codes for CASSVSGGLYNEQFF.

The rearrangement joins TRBV3-1 (or the pseudogene TRBV3-2) to TRBJ1-6; perhaps TRBD1 as D (6 bases). V was shortened by 6 bases and J by 5 bases, with 14 bases between the two germline ends. In germline, CDR1 is LGHDT, CDR2 YNNKEL (reference sequence). The CDR3 length is 15 residues. The CDR3 is CASSRTQGNNSPLHF. The CDR3 DNA reads as TGTGCCAGCAGTCGAACACAGGGAAATAATTCACCCCTCCACTTT.

The chain is built from TRBV3-1 (or the pseudogene TRBV3-2) and TRBJ2-1; 10 bases are a match to TRBD1. Germline CDR1 LGHDT, CDR2 YNNKEL (reference sequence). This CDR3 region has 15 residues. Trimming cost V 3 bases and J 7 bases; bases outside gene matches: 6. As DNA, the CDR3 is TGTGCCAGCAGCCAGGGACAGGGGCTGTTTAATGAGCAGTTCTTC. Amino acids: CASSQGQGLFNEQFF.

The chain couples TRBV5-1 to TRBJ1-1, with TRBD1 matching over 12 bases. J gave up 5 bases and V 3 bases, and 2 bases lay outside the gene matches. This CDR3 region has 14 residues. Germline V gene lookup returns CDR1 SGHRS and CDR2 YFSETQ. As DNA, the CDR3 is TGCGCCAGCAGCTGGGGACAGGGGGCGACTGAAGCTTTCTTT. It yields the protein CASSWGQGATEAFF. Together with reference TRBV5-1 and TRBJ1-1, the CDR3 gives the full variable domain: KAGVTQTPRYLIKTRGQQVTLSCSPISGHRSVSWYQQTPGQGLQFLFEYFSETQRNKGNFPGRFSGRQFSNSRSEMNVSTLELGDSALYLCASSWGQGATEAFFGQGTRLTVV.

The chain joins TRBV12-3 or TRBV12-4 to TRBJ2-5, with D maybe TRBD2 (6 bases). Trimming took off 8 bases at V and 5 bases at J, with 12 bases between the two ends. The CDR3 extends over 12 amino acids. This CDR3 is CASGGSRETQYF. The CDR3 nucleotides are TGTGCCAGCGGAGGGTCGAGGGAGACCCAGTACTTC.

The chain joins TRBV30 to TRBJ2-1; tentatively, D is TRBD1 (5 bases). Germline V gene data show CDR1 as GTSNPN and CDR2 as SVGIG (reference sequence). The V and J ends lost 6 bases and 1 base respectively, with 16 bases between them. This CDR3 region has 15 residues. DNA of the CDR3: TGTGCCTGCCCCACCGAAGACAGTTCCTACAATGAGCAGTTCTTC. Protein: CACPTEDSSYNEQFF.

The chain links TRBV30 to TRBJ2-1, with D tentatively TRBD1 (6 bases). In germline, CDR1 is GTSNPN, CDR2 SVGIG (reference sequence). Deletions cut 0 bases from V and 7 bases from J, with 10 bases between. CDR3 length equals 13 residues. The CDR3 here is CAWSVTGLNEQFF. CDR3 sequence (DNA): TGTGCCTGGAGTGTAACAGGGCTTAATGAGCAGTTCTTC.

This CDR3 is CASSLPRGDQYF. In DNA form, the CDR3 reads TGTGCCAGCAGCCTTCCCCGGGGGGACCAGTACTTC. This sequence joins TRBV3-1 (or the pseudogene TRBV3-2) and TRBJ2-5, with TRBD2 identical over 7 bases. Trimming took 4 bases from V and 10 from J; bases not matched to a gene: 6. Germline CDR1 LGHDT, CDR2 YNNKEL (reference sequence). This CDR3 is 12 amino acids long.

The V gene is TRBV4-1, the J gene TRBJ1-5; D call uncertain. In germline, CDR1 is MGHRA, CDR2 YSYEKL. The CDR3 length is 15 residues. The V gene lost 0 bases and the J gene lost 7 bases, with 13 bases spanning the gap. CDR3 nucleotides: TGCGCCAGCAGCCAAGATCGGGGAAGTCGACAGCCCCAGCATTTT. It is translated as CASSQDRGSRQPQHF.

The chain recombines TRBV11-3 with TRBJ2-3; no reliable D call. V was trimmed by 5 bases and J by 0 bases, leaving 12 bases between them. The CDR3 consists of 15 residues. CDR1 and CDR2 (germline): SGHNT, YENEEA. CDR3 bases: TGTGCCAGCAGCCCGACTGCCACTAGCACAGATACGCAGTATTTT. Translating it yields CASSPTATSTDTQYF. Complete variable domain (other parts from reference TRBV11-3 and TRBJ2-3): EAGVVQSPRYKIIEKKQPVAFWCNPISGHNTLYWYLQNLGQGPELLIRYENEEAVDDSQLPKDRFSAERLKGVDSTLKIQPAELGDSAVYLCASSPTATSTDTQYFGPGTRLTVL.

This clone was seen only once. V and J are TRBV27 and TRBJ1-2; TRBD1 aligns across 8 bases. The ends lost 4 bases at V and 1 base at J; junction bases unmatched: 11. CDR1 MNHEY and CDR2 SMNVEV come from the germline V gene (reference sequence). CDR3 length: 17 residues. The DNA of the CDR3 is TGTGCCAGCAGTTCCTCCCCGGGACAGGTTGATAACTATGGCTACACCTTC. Translated: CASSSSPGQVDNYGYTF.

This chain joins TRBV7-9 and TRBJ2-7; D might be TRBD2 (5 bases). With 5 bases removed from V and 3 bases from J, the gap between germline ends came to 8 bases. The germline CDR1 and CDR2 sequences are SEHNR and FQNEAQ (reference sequence). The CDR3 contains 12 residues. CDR3: CASSRGSYEQYF. The DNA of the CDR3 is TGTGCCAGCAGCCGAGGGAGCTACGAGCAGTACTTC. The complete variable domain, with remaining parts taken from reference TRBV7-9 and TRBJ2-7, reads DTGVSQNPRHKITKRGQNVTFRCDPISEHNRLYWYRQTLGQGPEFLTYFQNEAQLEKSRLLSDRFSAERPKGSFSTLEIQRTEQGDSAMYLCASSRGSYEQYFGPGTRLTVT.

The chain has TRBV6-5 and TRBJ1-2, with a possible D match to TRBD1 (6 bases). Germline assignment: CDR1 MNHEY and CDR2 SVGAGI. There are 14 residues in the CDR3. V lost 6 bases, J lost 4 bases, and 15 bases lay in between. DNA of the CDR3: TGTGCCAGCAGAACGACAGGCTCAACCTATGGCTACACCTTC. This translates into CASRTTGSTYGYTF.